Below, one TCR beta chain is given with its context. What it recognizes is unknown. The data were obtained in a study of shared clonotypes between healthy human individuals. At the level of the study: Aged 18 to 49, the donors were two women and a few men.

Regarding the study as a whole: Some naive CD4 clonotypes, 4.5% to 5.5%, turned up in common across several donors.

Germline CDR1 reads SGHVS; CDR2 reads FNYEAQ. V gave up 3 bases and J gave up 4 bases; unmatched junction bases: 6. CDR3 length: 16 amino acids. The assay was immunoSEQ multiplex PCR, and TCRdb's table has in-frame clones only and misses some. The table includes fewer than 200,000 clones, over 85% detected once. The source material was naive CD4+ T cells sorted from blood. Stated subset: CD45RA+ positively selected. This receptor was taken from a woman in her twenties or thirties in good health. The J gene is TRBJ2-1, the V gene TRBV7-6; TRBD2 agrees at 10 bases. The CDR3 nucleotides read TGTGCCAGCAGCTTGAGTTCTAGCGGGAGTTACAATGAGCAGTTCTTC. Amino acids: CASSLSSSGSYNEQFF.